The rows below give T cell receptor beta chains drawn from one sample of a study of T-cell reconstitution after alpha-beta-depleted transplantation in children. TCRdb itself ran the PCR reads through MiXCR, one entry per CDR3 protein. Here the sample spans about 580,000 distinct CDR3 sequences, around 27% being singletons. The input for sequencing was PBMCs, taken before TCRalphabeta/CD19-depleted stem cell transplant. These receptors all come from a boy younger than two with Wiskott-Aldrich syndrome, due to receive a stem cell transplant. Both conserved end residues are part of each CDR3. The D gene is left open where the match is weak. Rows give clone size only sometimes, using once, few, many, or a class for an expanded clone.

size: -; V: TRBV15; D: -; J: TRBJ2-1; CDR3: CVTSRDVSTSQFF; DNA: TGTGTCACCAGCAGAGATGTGAGCACGTCGCAGTTCTTC
size: -; V: TRBV5-1; D: -; J: TRBJ1-3; CDR3: CASRTDGGNTIYF; DNA: TGCGCCAGCAGAACCGATGGCGGAAACACCATATATTTT
size: few; V: TRBV15; D: -; J: TRBJ2-7; CDR3: CATSGNTGYEQYF; DNA: TGTGCCACCAGCGGTAACACAGGCTACGAGCAGTACTTC
size: few; V: TRBV5-1; D: TRBD2; J: TRBJ2-3; CDR3: CASSPGTSGVNTQYF; DNA: TGCGCCAGCAGCCCAGGGACTAGCGGGGTTAATACGCAGTATTTT
size: -; V: TRBV7-2; D: -; J: TRBJ1-2; CDR3: CASSFSAAYGYTF; DNA: TGTGCCAGCAGCTTCTCGGCCGCATATGGCTACACCTTC
size: -; V: TRBV12-3/TRBV12-4; D: -; J: TRBJ1-5; CDR3: CASSLKGPLAANQPQHF; DNA: TGTGCCAGCAGTTTAAAGGGTCCCCTCGCAGCTAATCAGCCCCAGCATTTT
size: few; V: TRBV20-1; D: -; J: TRBJ2-2; CDR3: CSARGAGANTGELFF; DNA: TGCAGTGCTAGAGGCGCAGGGGCGAACACCGGGGAGCTGTTTTTT
size: -; V: TRBV10-2; D: TRBD2; J: TRBJ2-3; CDR3: CASSESGGTSGPTDTQYF; DNA: TGCGCCAGCAGTGAGTCGGGAGGGACTAGCGGACCCACAGATACGCAGTATTTT
size: few; V: TRBV28; D: TRBD1; J: TRBJ2-1; CDR3: CASSFQGALSWGYNEQFF; DNA: TGTGCCAGCAGTTTCCAGGGGGCGTTAAGTTGGGGCTACAATGAGCAGTTCTTC
size: -; V: TRBV25-1; D: -; J: TRBJ2-5; CDR3: CASSEGPGGAQYF; DNA: TGTGCCAGCAGTGAAGGGCCAGGGGGGGCCCAGTACTTC
size: few; V: TRBV3-1; D: -; J: TRBJ2-5; CDR3: CASSQFQGFETQYF; DNA: TGTGCCAGCAGCCAATTCCAGGGATTCGAGACCCAGTACTTC
size: -; V: TRBV3-1; D: -; J: TRBJ2-7; CDR3: CASSQDHRTRTAKRYEQYF; DNA: TGTGCCAGCAGCCAAGATCATCGGACGAGGACCGCAAAACGCTACGAGCAGTACTTC
size: few; V: TRBV29-1; D: -; J: TRBJ2-7; CDR3: CSALSGADEQYF; DNA: TGCAGCGCCCTGTCGGGGGCGGACGAGCAGTACTTC
size: few; V: TRBV5-1; D: TRBD2; J: TRBJ2-7; CDR3: CASSLDQGGYEQYF; DNA: TGCGCCAGCAGCTTGGATCAGGGAGGGTACGAGCAGTACTTC
size: few; V: TRBV6-1; D: TRBD2; J: TRBJ2-3; CDR3: CASSLLAVTDTQYF; DNA: TGTGCCAGCAGCCTACTAGCGGTCACAGATACGCAGTATTTT